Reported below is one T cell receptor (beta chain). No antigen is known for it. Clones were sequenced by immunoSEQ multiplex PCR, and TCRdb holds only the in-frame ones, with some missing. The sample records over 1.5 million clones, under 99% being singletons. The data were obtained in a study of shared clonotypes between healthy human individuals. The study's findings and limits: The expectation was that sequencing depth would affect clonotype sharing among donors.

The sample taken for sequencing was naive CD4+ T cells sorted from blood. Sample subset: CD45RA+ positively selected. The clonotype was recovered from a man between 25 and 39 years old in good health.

The CDR3 protein is CAWEQLLGRGTQYF. The DNA of the CDR3 is TGTGCCTGGGAACAGCTTTTGGGGCGGGGGACCCAGTACTTC. The chain couples TRBV30 to TRBJ2-5, with a possible D match to TRBD2 (6 bases). This CDR3 is 14 amino acids long. Germline values: CDR1 GTSNPN, CDR2 SVGIG (reference sequence). Trimming pared 5 bases from V and 7 bases from J, leaving 20 bases between.